These 18 T cell receptor beta chains came from one sample sequenced in a study of post-analysis software for immune sequencing data (dated by TCRdb to the mid-2010s). Broad study findings and their caveats: A handful of TRBV segments, including TRBV5-6, TRBV5-1 and TRBV20-1, were significantly more frequent in patients than controls.

Their target antigens are unknown. To prepare the library, PCR was applied. The data were produced on an Illumina HiSeq 2500. To reduce PCR and sequencing biases, unique molecular identifiers were built into the TCR beta cDNA libraries. Starting from the raw public reads, TCRdb applied fastp trimming at Q25, assembled clones with MiXCR and retained in-frame beta chains. Records with the same CDR3 protein are collapsed into one entry carrying the most frequent genes and DNA. The sample table shows fewer than 850,000 distinct CDR3 sequences, and roughly 27% are seen once. 0.56% of the sample lies in the top ten. The sample taken for sequencing was blood. These receptors originate from a girl aged 5-17 years with multiple sclerosis.

There are a few counts of this clonotype. The chain recombines TRBV10-3 with TRBJ1-2, with D perhaps matching TRBD1 (6 bases). Germline V CDR1 and CDR2: ENHRY, SYGVKD. This CDR3 region has 15 residues. V was shortened by 4 bases and J by 0 bases, with 12 bases between the two germline ends. CDR3 sequence: CAISADGQSNYGYTF. The CDR3 DNA sequence: TGTGCCATCAGTGCAGACGGACAGTCTAACTATGGCTACACCTTC.

This chain uses TRBV6-5 with TRBJ1-6; 7 bases are a match to TRBD1. This CDR3 comprises 15 residues. The V gene's germline CDR1 is MNHEY and CDR2 SVGAGI. The trim removed 7 bases at V and 8 bases at J, leaving 11 bases unmatched. For the CDR3, the DNA is TGTGCCAGCAAACTTACGTGGACAGGCGATTCACCCCTCCACTTT. Translating it yields CASKLTWTGDSPLHF.

Worth noting for this clonotype: A clone one base away is much larger, so this may be a read error. The V gene is TRBV3-1, the J gene TRBJ2-5, with TRBD1 matching 9 bases. Germline CDR1 reads LGHDT; CDR2 reads YNNKEL (reference sequence). V shed 1 base and J 11 bases; nucleotides not matched to a gene: 11. This CDR3 has 15 amino acids. The CDR3, as DNA: TGTGCCAGCAGCCAAGCGGGACAGGGATGGGTTGAGCAGTACTTC. Protein sequence: CASSQAGQGWVEQYF.

This chain joins TRBV5-1 and TRBJ2-3, with D perhaps matching TRBD2 (5 bases). V was trimmed by 1 base and J by 3 bases, leaving 15 bases between them. CDR1 is SGHRS, CDR2 YFSETQ, per germline. This CDR3 contains 16 residues. The CDR3 loop is CASSLRGRVETDTQYF. The DNA of the CDR3 is TGCGCCAGCAGCTTGCGCGGGCGGGTTGAAACAGATACGCAGTATTTT.

The chain links TRBV28 to TRBJ2-5; 12 nucleotides align to TRBD1. Germline trimming cut 7 bases from V and 5 bases from J; bases unmatched to any gene: 14. Germline values: CDR1 MDHEN, CDR2 SYDVKM. The CDR3 sequence is 17 residues long. As DNA, the CDR3 is TGTGCCAGCATAAGGCCTGGGACAGGGGGCTTGACGGAGACCCAGTACTTC. The encoded protein is CASIRPGTGGLTETQYF.

V is TRBV20-1 and J is TRBJ2-7; a possible D gene is TRBD2 (6 bases). The CDR3 is 12 amino acids. With 7 bases removed from V and 0 bases from J, the gap between germline ends came to 10 bases. CDR1 and CDR2 (germline): DFQATT, SNEGSKA (reference sequence). In DNA, the CDR3 is TGCAGTGTCCGCGGGAACTCCTACGAGCAGTACTTC. It specifies CSVRGNSYEQYF.

This clonotype has only a few counts. The rearrangement joins TRBV11-3 to TRBJ2-3; the D gene is possibly TRBD2 (6 bases). Trimming stripped 1 base from V and 2 bases from J, with 10 bases between. Germline lookup yields CDR1 SGHNT and CDR2 YENEEA. The CDR3 loop spans 15 amino acids. CDR3 loop: CASSLGGALTDTQYF. In DNA, the CDR3 is TGTGCCAGCAGCTTAGGCGGGGCCCTCACAGATACGCAGTATTTT.

This clonotype turned up a few times. CDR3 nucleotides: TGTGCCAGCACCATTCAGGGGGATACGCAGTATTTT. Its protein is CASTIQGDTQYF. The rearrangement joins TRBV12-3 or TRBV12-4 to TRBJ2-3; a weak D match, TRBD1 (6 bases). The CDR3 has 12 amino acids. V lost 7 bases to trimming and J lost 6 bases, with 11 bases between them.

CDR3 nucleotide sequence: TGTGCCAGCAGCCGCAGACAGGGCTTCACTGAAGCTTTCTTT. It codes for CASSRRQGFTEAFF. J is TRBJ1-1 and V is TRBV12-3 or TRBV12-4; 7 bases map to TRBD1. V was pared by 6 bases and J by 4 bases, with 8 bases of the junction left unmatched. The CDR3 contains 14 residues.

This clonotype came up a few times. For the CDR3, the DNA is TGTGCCAGCAGGGGTGGGGACACACGATATAGCAATCAGCCCCAGCATTTT. This sequence encodes CASRGGDTRYSNQPQHF. The gene calls are TRBV28 and TRBJ1-5; a possible D gene is TRBD1 (6 bases). CDR3 length: 17 amino acids. Trimming left V 6 bases short and J 0 bases short, with 18 bases between. The germline V gene encodes CDR1 MDHEN and CDR2 SYDVKM.

The gene calls are TRBV7-8 and TRBJ1-1; 9 bases map to TRBD1. The V and J ends lost 6 bases and 4 bases, in that order; junction bases with no gene match: 18. CDR1 SGHVS and CDR2 FQNEAQ come from the germline V gene. The CDR3 is 18 residues long. CDR3 DNA sequence: TGTGCCAGCAGTCCGGGGGTGATTGGTACAGGGGGCGGCACTGAAGCTTTCTTT. Translated: CASSPGVIGTGGGTEAFF.

The J gene is TRBJ2-1, the V gene TRBV2, with D possibly matching TRBD1 (6 bases). Germline loops: CDR1 SNHLY, CDR2 FYNNEI. The V gene lost 5 bases and the J gene lost 7 bases, with 18 bases spanning the gap. The CDR3 loop spans 15 amino acids. The CDR3 DNA is TGTGCCAGCAGTTCGACAGGAGTCCGAGGGAATGAGCAGTTCTTC. It encodes CASSSTGVRGNEQFF.

The chain recombines TRBV4-3 with TRBJ2-3, with 13 bases matching TRBD2. This CDR3 has 17 residues. V gave up 4 bases and J gave up 3 bases; unmatched junction bases: 7. From germline, CDR1 is LGHNA and CDR2 YSLEER. The CDR3 DNA follows: TGCGCCAGCAGCCGCGGCACGGGACTAGCGGGAACAGATACGCAGTATTTT. Translation: CASSRGTGLAGTDTQYF.

This clonotype was recorded a few times. The rearrangement joins TRBV12-3 or TRBV12-4 to TRBJ1-4; TRBD1 is a possible D gene (6 bases). The CDR3 is 14 residues long. The V end lost 6 bases, the J end lost 6 bases, and 14 bases lay between the germline ends. In DNA form, the CDR3 reads TGTGCCAGCAGCCTCACAGGGATTTATGAAAAACTGTTTTTT. It is translated as CASSLTGIYEKLFF.

Written as DNA, the CDR3 is TGCAGTGCTCCGCGGGGCGAGGGCTATGGCTACACCTTC. This gives the protein CSAPRGEGYGYTF. The chain uses TRBV20-1 and TRBJ1-2; weak D call: TRBD1 (5 bases). V was clipped by 5 bases and J by 4 bases, with 14 bases between them. CDR3 length: 13 amino acids. Germline V CDR1 and CDR2: DFQATT, SNEGSKA (reference sequence).

The chain recombines TRBV20-1 with TRBJ2-5; D remains unclear. The CDR3 extends over 14 amino acids. Trimming left V 3 bases short and J 8 bases short, with 19 bases between. The germline V gene has CDR1 DFQATT and CDR2 SNEGSKA (reference sequence). The CDR3 is CSASSGPLLETQYF. The DNA of the CDR3 is TGCAGTGCTAGTTCCGGGCCCCTCCTGGAAACCCAGTACTTC.

J is TRBJ2-4 and V is TRBV3-1; 8 bases align to TRBD1. CDR1 is LGHDT, CDR2 YNNKEL, per germline (reference sequence). Unmatched junction bases numbered 5, after V lost 6 bases and J lost 4 bases. This CDR3 comprises 14 residues. CDR3 DNA: TGTGCCAGCAGGGGAAGGACAGGGAAAAACATTCAGTACTTC. Its protein is CASRGRTGKNIQYF.

V is TRBV18 and J is TRBJ2-3; TRBD2 matches at 14 bases. CDR1 KGHSH and CDR2 LQKENI come from the germline V gene. J was trimmed by 5 bases and V by 5 bases; bases with no gene match: 9. The CDR3 spans 17 residues. CDR3 DNA: TGTGCCAGCTCAACCCCCAGACTAGCGGGAGGGCTAGATACGCAGTATTTT. Translating it yields CASSTPRLAGGLDTQYF.